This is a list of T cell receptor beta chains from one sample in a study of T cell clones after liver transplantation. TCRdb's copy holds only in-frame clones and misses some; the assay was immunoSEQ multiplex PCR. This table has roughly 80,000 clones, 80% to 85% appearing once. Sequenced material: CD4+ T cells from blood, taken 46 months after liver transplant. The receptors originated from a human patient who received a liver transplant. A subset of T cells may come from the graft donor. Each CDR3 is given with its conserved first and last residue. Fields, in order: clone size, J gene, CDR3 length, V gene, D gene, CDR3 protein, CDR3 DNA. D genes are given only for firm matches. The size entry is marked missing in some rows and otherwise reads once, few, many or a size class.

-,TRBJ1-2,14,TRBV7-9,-,CASSLGQAYYGYTF,TGTGCCAGCAGCTTAGGGCAGGCATACTATGGCTACACCTTC
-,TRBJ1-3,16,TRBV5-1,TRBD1,CASSSLDRFSGNTIYF,TGCGCCAGCAGCTCCTTGGACAGGTTCTCTGGAAACACCATATATTTT
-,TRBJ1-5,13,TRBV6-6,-,CASSYSRGKPQHF,TGTGCCAGCAGTTACTCGAGGGGTAAGCCCCAGCATTTT
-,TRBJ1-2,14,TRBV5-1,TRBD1,CASSKGQGSYGYTF,TGCGCCAGCAGCAAAGGACAGGGTAGCTATGGCTACACCTTC
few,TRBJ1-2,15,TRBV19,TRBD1,CASSTTGRGGYGYTF,TGTGCCAGTAGTACGACAGGGAGGGGAGGCTATGGCTACACCTTC
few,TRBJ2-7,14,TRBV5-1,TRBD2,CASSSTSGAYEQYF,TGCGCCAGCAGCTCGACTAGCGGGGCCTACGAGCAGTACTTC
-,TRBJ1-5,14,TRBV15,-,CATSLGASNQPQHF,TGTGCCACCAGCCTGGGAGCTAGCAATCAGCCCCAGCATTTT
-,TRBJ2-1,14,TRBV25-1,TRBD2,CASRKRDYVYEQFF,TGTGCCAGCAGGAAGCGGGACTATGTCTATGAGCAGTTCTTC
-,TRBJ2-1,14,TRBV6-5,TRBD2,CASRKAGRGGEQFF,TGTGCCAGCAGGAAAGCGGGGCGGGGCGGTGAGCAGTTCTTC
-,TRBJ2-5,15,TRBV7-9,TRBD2,CASSFNSGRGETQYF,TGTGCCAGCAGCTTTAATAGCGGGAGAGGTGAGACCCAGTACTTC
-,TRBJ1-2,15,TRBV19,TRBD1,CASSIGTGSHLGYTF,TGTGCCAGTAGTATTGGGACAGGGAGCCATCTGGGCTACACCTTC
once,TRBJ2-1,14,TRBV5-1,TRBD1,CASTTITGGYEQFF,TGCGCCAGCACAACCATAACAGGGGGCTATGAGCAGTTCTTC
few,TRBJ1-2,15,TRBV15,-,CATSRAGAGSYGYTF,TGTGCCACCAGCAGAGCAGGCGCAGGGAGCTATGGCTACACCTTC
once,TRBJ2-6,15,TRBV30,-,CAWSGKGTGANVLTF,TGTGCCTGGAGTGGGAAAGGGACTGGGGCCAACGTCCTGACTTTC
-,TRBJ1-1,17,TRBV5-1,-,CASSLPLQGLKDTEAFF,TGCGCCAGCAGCTTGCCCCTACAGGGTTTGAAGGACACTGAAGCTTTCTTT
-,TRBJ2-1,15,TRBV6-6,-,CASRGIYPDRNEQFF,TGTGCCAGCAGAGGGATCTACCCCGATAGGAATGAGCAGTTCTTC
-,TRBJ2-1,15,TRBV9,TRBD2,CASSVGAGELNEQFF,TGTGCCAGCAGCGTAGGAGCGGGAGAATTGAATGAGCAGTTCTTC
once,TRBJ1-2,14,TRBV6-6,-,CASSYSGTPHGYTF,TGTGCCAGCAGTTACTCAGGCACTCCTCATGGCTACACCTTC
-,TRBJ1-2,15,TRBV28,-,CASTPAGTAAYGYTF,TGTGCCAGCACCCCTGCCGGGACGGCTGCCTATGGCTACACCTTC
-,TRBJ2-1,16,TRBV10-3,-,CAISESLGNSYNEQFF,TGTGCCATCAGTGAGTCGCTGGGGAACTCCTACAATGAGCAGTTCTTC
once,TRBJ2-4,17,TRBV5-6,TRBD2,CASTKRNSGRGKNIQYF,TGTGCCAGCACCAAGCGAAATAGCGGGAGAGGCAAAAACATTCAGTACTTC
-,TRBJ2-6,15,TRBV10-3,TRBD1,CASGQGLSGANVLTF,TGTGCGTCGGGACAGGGGTTATCCGGGGCCAACGTCCTGACTTTC
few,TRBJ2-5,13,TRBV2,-,CASSRGLQETQYF,TGTGCCAGCAGTCGGGGGCTACAAGAGACCCAGTACTTC
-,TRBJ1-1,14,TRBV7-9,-,CASSLPGGDTEAFF,TGTGCCAGCAGCCTCCCCGGCGGAGACACTGAAGCTTTCTTT
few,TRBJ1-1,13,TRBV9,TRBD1,CASSVQGGTEAFF,TGTGCCAGCAGCGTGCAGGGGGGCACTGAAGCTTTCTTT
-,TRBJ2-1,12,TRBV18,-,CASSPPQGEQFF,TGTGCCAGCTCACCCCCGCAGGGTGAGCAGTTCTTC
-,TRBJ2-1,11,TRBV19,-,CASTSGQGQFF,TGTGCCAGTACCTCAGGGCAGGGGCAGTTCTTC
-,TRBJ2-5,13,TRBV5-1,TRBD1,CASSRTGEETQYF,TGCGCCAGCAGCCGGACAGGGGAAGAGACCCAGTACTTC